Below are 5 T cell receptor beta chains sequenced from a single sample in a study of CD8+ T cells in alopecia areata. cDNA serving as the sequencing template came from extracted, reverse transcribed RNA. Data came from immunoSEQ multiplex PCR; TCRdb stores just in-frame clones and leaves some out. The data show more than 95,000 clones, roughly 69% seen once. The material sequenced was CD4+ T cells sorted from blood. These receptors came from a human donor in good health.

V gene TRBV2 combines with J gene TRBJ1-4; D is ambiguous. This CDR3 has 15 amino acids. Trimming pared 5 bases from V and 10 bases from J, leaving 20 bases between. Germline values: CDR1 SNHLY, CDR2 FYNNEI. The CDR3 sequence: CASSSNPERNGKLFF. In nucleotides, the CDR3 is TGTGCCAGCAGTAGTAATCCGGAAAGGAACGGAAAACTGTTTTTT.

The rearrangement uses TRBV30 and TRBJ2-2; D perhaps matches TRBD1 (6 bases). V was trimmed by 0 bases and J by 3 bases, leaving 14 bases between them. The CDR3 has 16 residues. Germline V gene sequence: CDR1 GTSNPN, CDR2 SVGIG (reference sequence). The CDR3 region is CAWSVLGGADTGELFF. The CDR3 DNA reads TGTGCCTGGAGTGTACTTGGGGGCGCGGACACCGGGGAGCTGTTTTTT.

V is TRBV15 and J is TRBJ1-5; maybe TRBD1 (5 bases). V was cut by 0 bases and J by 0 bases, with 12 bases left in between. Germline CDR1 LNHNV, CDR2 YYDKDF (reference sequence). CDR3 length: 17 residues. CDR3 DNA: TGTGCCACCAGCAGAGAGGCGTACGGACATAGCAATCAGCCCCAGCATTTT. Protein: CATSREAYGHSNQPQHF.

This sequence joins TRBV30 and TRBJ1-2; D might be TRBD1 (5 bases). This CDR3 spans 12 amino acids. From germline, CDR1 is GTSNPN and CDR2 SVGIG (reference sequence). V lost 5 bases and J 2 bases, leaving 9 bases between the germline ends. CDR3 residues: CAWDGGNYGYTF. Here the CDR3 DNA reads TGTGCCTGGGATGGGGGGAACTATGGCTACACCTTC.

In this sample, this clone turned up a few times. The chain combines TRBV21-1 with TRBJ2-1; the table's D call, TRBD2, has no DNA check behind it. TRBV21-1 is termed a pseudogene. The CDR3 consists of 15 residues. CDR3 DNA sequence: TGTGCCAGCAGCCAAAAGGATCACGTCGGGAATGAGCAGTTCTTC. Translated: CASSQKDHVGNEQFF.